The 32 T cell receptor beta chains presented below share a single source sample, sequenced in a study of CD8 T cells in ankylosing spondylitis. TCRdb re-analysed the 5' RACE reads in MiXCR, keeping a single row per CDR3 protein. The sample carries about 240,000 distinct CDR3 sequences, approximately 11% recorded once. Sequencing was done on a sample of blood, either unsorted or a sorted T cell fraction (not recorded which). These receptors all stem from a male donor with ankylosing spondylitis or in good health (not recorded which).

In regard to this clonotype: This could be a read error, since a much larger clone is one nucleotide away. The DNA for the CDR3 is TGTGCCAGCAGCTCCAGTGAGGGTTCCAAGCAGTACTTC. It specifies CASSSSEGSKQYF. J is TRBJ2-7 and V is TRBV3-1, with D perhaps TRBD2 (5 bases). The ends were cut back, 5 bases at V and 8 bases at J, with 16 bases in the middle. The CDR3 has 13 residues. Germline values: CDR1 LGHDT, CDR2 YNNKEL (reference sequence).

The sample holds many counts of this clonotype. The rearrangement uses TRBV5-5 and TRBJ1-2; D unclear. Trimming stripped 3 bases from V and 6 bases from J, with 9 bases between. Germline loops: CDR1 SGHKS, CDR2 YYEKEE (reference sequence). CDR3 length equals 12 residues. This CDR3 is CASSYDDDGYTF. Here the CDR3 DNA reads TGTGCCAGCAGCTATGACGACGATGGCTACACCTTC.

This clonotype was observed many times. The rearrangement joins TRBV12-3 or TRBV12-4 to TRBJ1-6; 7 nucleotides line up with TRBD1. After removal of 5 bases from V and 8 bases from J, the junction contained 6 bases not matched to a gene. The CDR3 has 14 amino acids. CDR3 region: CASSPDRVDSPLHF. The CDR3 DNA reads TGTGCCAGCAGTCCTGACAGGGTTGATTCACCCCTCCACTTT.

The table lists this clonotype with a few counts. The genes are TRBV4-1 and TRBJ2-2, with D possibly called TRBD1 or TRBD2 (5 bases each). This CDR3 has 14 amino acids. Germline lookup yields CDR1 MGHRA and CDR2 YSYEKL. V was clipped by 1 base and J by 6 bases, with 9 bases between them. CDR3 nucleotides: TGCGCCAGCAGCCAAGTACGGGGCTCCGGGGAGCTGTTTTTT. This sequence encodes CASSQVRGSGELFF.

This clonotype was counted many times. This CDR3 is CSARDGYSNQPQHF. CDR3 coding DNA: TGCAGTGCTAGAGACGGTTATAGCAATCAGCCCCAGCATTTT. This chain uses TRBV20-1 with TRBJ1-5; D uncertain. The V gene lost 0 bases and the J gene lost 0 bases, with 6 bases spanning the gap. Germline CDR1 DFQATT, CDR2 SNEGSKA (reference sequence). This CDR3 has 14 residues.

The chain links TRBV5-4 to TRBJ2-3; 10 bases are shared with TRBD2. Germline CDR1 reads SGHNT; CDR2 reads YYREEE (reference sequence). There are 15 residues in the CDR3. The V gene end was trimmed by 5 bases and the J gene end by 7 bases; junction bases not matched to a gene: 10. Written as DNA, the CDR3 is TGTGCCAGCAGTTCGCTAGCGGGAGCGGTACATACGCAGTATTTT. The encoded protein is CASSSLAGAVHTQYF.

This clonotype showed up many times. The chain uses TRBV20-1 and TRBJ1-1; D possibly corresponds to TRBD1 (6 bases). The CDR3 totals 15 residues. The germline V gene encodes CDR1 DFQATT and CDR2 SNEGSKA (reference sequence). The ends were cut back, 4 bases at V and 0 bases at J, with 15 bases in the middle. For the CDR3, the DNA is TGCAGTGCTATTGAACCGGACAGAATGAACACTGAAGCTTTCTTT. Translation: CSAIEPDRMNTEAFF.

This clonotype was observed many times. V usage is TRBV28 and J usage is TRBJ2-5; D unresolved. With 2 bases removed from V and 7 bases from J, the gap between germline ends came to 14 bases. The germline CDR1 and CDR2 sequences are MDHEN and SYDVKM. This CDR3 has 14 amino acids. The CDR3: CASSLITLRGTQYF. In DNA, the CDR3 is TGTGCCAGCAGTTTAATAACTCTCCGAGGGACCCAGTACTTC.

This clonotype was picked up many times. This chain uses TRBV15 with TRBJ2-5, with 13 bases matching TRBD2. With 3 bases clipped from V and 4 bases from J, the junction kept 5 bases outside the gene matches. CDR3 size: 16 residues. Germline values: CDR1 LNHNV, CDR2 YYDKDF (reference sequence). The CDR3 region has the DNA TGTGCCACCAGCAGGCGACTAGCGGGGGGCCCAGAGACCCAGTACTTC. Protein: CATSRRLAGGPETQYF.

This clonotype was seen only a few times. The V and J genes are TRBV10-3 and TRBJ2-3, with TRBD2 identical over 10 bases. The germline gives CDR1 ENHRY, CDR2 SYGVKD. This CDR3 region has 14 residues. Trimming cost V 4 bases and J 4 bases; bases outside gene matches: 2. The CDR3 bases are TGTGCCATCAGTGGGACTAGCGGAGCAGATACGCAGTATTTT. This sequence encodes CAISGTSGADTQYF.

This clonotype was seen ten or more times. The rearrangement uses TRBV29-1 and TRBJ2-2; tentatively, D is TRBD1 (5 bases). The CDR3 loop spans 13 amino acids. V was shortened by 3 bases and J by 1 base, with 6 bases between the two germline ends. Germline V gene data show CDR1 as SQVTM and CDR2 as ANQGSEA. The CDR3 region has the DNA TGCAGCGTTGACGGACAGAACACCGGGGAGCTGTTTTTT. Translating it yields CSVDGQNTGELFF.

This clonotype was counted many times. The chain combines TRBV12-3 or TRBV12-4 with TRBJ2-7, with 7 bases that match TRBD2. The CDR3 has 14 residues. The trim removed 3 bases at V and 2 bases at J, leaving 4 bases unmatched. CDR3 sequence (DNA): TGTGCCAGCAGTTTTGGGGGAGGGCCCTACGAGCAGTACTTC. Its protein product is CASSFGGGPYEQYF.

The V and J genes are TRBV28 and TRBJ2-3; 7 nucleotides agree with TRBD2. The length of the CDR3 is 14 residues. Trimming at V came to 5 bases and at J to 5 bases, leaving 7 bases not matched to a gene. Germline CDR1 and CDR2: MDHEN and SYDVKM. DNA for the CDR3: TGTGCCAGCAGTCCTAGGCGGGAGCTAGATACGCAGTATTTT. The encoded protein is CASSPRRELDTQYF.

This clonotype was detected many times. The chain employs TRBV20-1 and TRBJ1-4; TRBD1 matches 9 bases. The CDR3 has 16 residues. Germline V CDR1 and CDR2: DFQATT, SNEGSKA (reference sequence). The J segment lost 8 bases and the V segment lost 0 bases, leaving 10 bases of the junction unmatched. The chain's CDR3 is CSARDAGQGVGEKLFF. CDR3 nucleotide sequence: TGCAGTGCTAGAGATGCGGGACAGGGAGTGGGCGAAAAACTGTTTTTT.

This clonotype was counted between two and nine times. This chain joins TRBV29-1 and TRBJ2-1; 11 bases agree with TRBD2. Germline V lookup: CDR1 SQVTM, CDR2 ANQGSEA. V gave up 7 bases and J gave up 6 bases; unmatched junction bases: 5. The CDR3 is made up of 13 amino acids. CDR3 region: CSGGLAGGNEQFF. CDR3 nucleotides: TGCAGCGGGGGGCTAGCGGGAGGCAATGAGCAGTTCTTC.

J is TRBJ1-2 and V is TRBV25-1; D might be TRBD1 (5 bases). Germline loops: CDR1 MGHDK, CDR2 SYGVNS. Between the trimmed V and J ends, which lost 8 bases and 8 bases, there was a span of 18 bases. The CDR3 runs to 13 residues. The CDR3 loop reads CASGPGTPGGYTF. DNA of the CDR3: TGTGCCAGCGGCCCCGGGACCCCAGGGGGCTACACCTTC.

Of note for this clonotype: One end of the junction fails to match germline, which may point to a read error. The rearrangement uses TRBV9 and TRBJ2-3, with 8 bases identical to TRBD2. Germline V lookup: CDR1 SGDLS, CDR2 YYNGEE. The CDR3 extends over 15 amino acids. The CDR3 is CASSVTGRATATQYF. Written as DNA, the CDR3 is TGTGCCAGCAGCGTAACCGGGAGGGCAACAGCTACGCAGTATTTT.

This clonotype has a count of ten or more. The rearrangement joins TRBV20-1 to TRBJ2-1; the D is unclear. This CDR3 spans 13 amino acids. V was clipped by 2 bases and J by 2 bases, with 7 bases between them. Looked up from germline, CDR1 is DFQATT and CDR2 is SNEGSKA (reference sequence). The CDR3 loop reads CSARQSPYNEQFF. The CDR3 coding sequence is TGCAGTGCTAGACAGTCCCCCTACAATGAGCAGTTCTTC.

A remark on this clonotype: This may come from a read error, since a much larger clone is one base off. The V and J genes are TRBV6-4 and TRBJ2-7; 11 bases match TRBD2. The length of the CDR3 is 14 residues. CDR1 MRHNA and CDR2 SNTAGT come from the germline V gene. This CDR3 is CVSSQLAGDREQYF. The CDR3 DNA sequence: TGTGTCAGCAGTCAACTAGCGGGGGATCGCGAGCAGTACTTC.

The CDR3 loop is CASSLSSANTGELFF. The CDR3 DNA reads TGTGCCAGCAGCTTATCATCCGCGAACACCGGGGAGCTGTTTTTT. The chain is built from TRBV11-2 and TRBJ2-2; D not certain. Between the trimmed V and J ends, which lost 2 bases and 0 bases, there was a span of 7 bases. Germline CDR1 SGHAT, CDR2 FQNNGV. CDR3 size: 15 residues.

The rearrangement joins TRBV7-9 to TRBJ2-4, with D hard to call. The V and J ends lost 5 bases and 8 bases respectively, with 22 bases between them. The CDR3 covers 16 residues. CDR1 SEHNR and CDR2 FQNEAQ come from the germline V gene (reference sequence). The CDR3 DNA sequence: TGTGCCAGCAGCCCTCCTTACAGAGTTAGAGGAGACATTCAGTACTTC. Its translation is CASSPPYRVRGDIQYF.

The rearrangement joins TRBV28 to TRBJ1-2; D uncertain. Per the germline V gene, CDR1 is MDHEN and CDR2 is SYDVKM. There are 13 residues in the CDR3. The V end lost 5 bases, the J end lost 3 bases, and 10 bases lay between the germline ends. CDR3 DNA sequence: TGTGCCAGCAGTCCGGACCGCCACTATGGCTACACCTTC. Protein sequence: CASSPDRHYGYTF.

Ten or more counts support this clonotype. The V and J genes are TRBV29-1 and TRBJ2-5, with 8 positions matching TRBD2. CDR1 is SQVTM and CDR2 is ANQGSEA in the germline V gene. This CDR3 is 12 amino acids long. Germline trimming cut 7 bases from V and 5 bases from J; bases unmatched to any gene: 6. CDR3 sequence reads: CSGGTSGETQYF. CDR3 bases: TGCAGCGGCGGGACTAGTGGGGAGACCCAGTACTTC.

The chain is built from TRBV2 and TRBJ2-5, with 16 bases identical to TRBD2. Germline assignment: CDR1 SNHLY and CDR2 FYNNEI. The CDR3 runs 19 residues. Losses at the gene ends were 6 bases for V and 4 bases for J; bases not matched to a gene: 14. The CDR3 coding sequence is TGTGCCAGCAGCGAAATGGGGACTAGCGGGAGGGCCAGTCGAGAGACCCAGTACTTC. This gives the protein CASSEMGTSGRASRETQYF.

In its sample, this clonotype was seen a few times. The chain uses TRBV19 and TRBJ1-2; no firm D call. CDR1 and CDR2 from the germline V gene are LNHDA and SQIVND (reference sequence). Trimming shortened V by 5 bases and J by 1 base, and 8 bases separated the two germline ends. The CDR3 extends over 13 amino acids. The CDR3 loop is CASSPDLNYGYTF. The CDR3 DNA follows: TGTGCCAGTAGTCCGGATCTTAACTATGGCTACACCTTC.

V and J are TRBV19 and TRBJ2-5, with D unclear. Germline-derived CDR1 and CDR2 are LNHDA and SQIVND (reference sequence). The length of the CDR3 is 15 residues. Trimming took off 5 bases at V and 3 bases at J, with 16 bases between the two ends. CDR3 sequence reads: CASSQTWTEKETQYF. CDR3 nucleotide sequence: TGTGCCAGTAGTCAAACCTGGACGGAAAAAGAGACCCAGTACTTC.

At least ten counts were recorded for this clonotype. The chain joins TRBV6-1 to TRBJ1-1, with D possibly matching TRBD1 (5 bases). The CDR3 runs to 16 residues. In germline, CDR1 is MNHNS, CDR2 SASEGT. V gave up 3 bases and J gave up 0 bases, with 14 bases separating them. CDR3 DNA sequence: TGTGCCAGCAGTGAGACAGCCTACTCGATGAACACTGAAGCTTTCTTT. This sequence encodes CASSETAYSMNTEAFF.

This clonotype was seen repeatedly, ten times or more. This rearrangement joins TRBV7-3 to TRBJ1-3; the D is unclear. The CDR3 spans 13 residues. Germline V gives CDR1 SGHTA, CDR2 FQGTGA. Trimming took off 5 bases at V and 0 bases at J, with 5 bases between the two ends. The CDR3 spells CASSAASGNTIYF. The CDR3 coding sequence is TGTGCCAGCAGCGCTGCCTCTGGAAACACCATATATTTT.

This clonotype was seen at least ten times. The V call is TRBV5-1, the J call TRBJ2-3; weak D call: TRBD2 (5 bases). CDR1 and CDR2 (germline): SGHRS, YFSETQ. The CDR3 contains 16 residues. The germline V and J ends were trimmed by 2 bases and 2 bases, with 15 bases remaining between them. CDR3 sequence (DNA): TGCGCCAGCAGCTTTGGCTCGTCTAGCAACACAGATACGCAGTATTTT. Translated, it gives CASSFGSSSNTDTQYF.

This clonotype showed up many times. V is TRBV27 and J is TRBJ2-7, with TRBD2 matching 7 bases. Trimming took 10 bases from V and 2 from J; bases not matched to a gene: 2. Per the germline V gene, CDR1 is MNHEY and CDR2 is SMNVEV (reference sequence). This CDR3 contains 11 residues. Here the CDR3 DNA reads TGTGCCACTCGGGGGGCCTACGAGCAGTACTTC. It is translated as CATRGAYEQYF.

This clonotype turned up a few times. V gene TRBV28 combines with J gene TRBJ2-3; D perhaps matches TRBD2 (6 bases). Trimming took off 6 bases at V and 3 bases at J, with 13 bases between the two ends. From germline, CDR1 is MDHEN and CDR2 SYDVKM. This CDR3 has 14 amino acids. CDR3 residues: CASRSGSGTDTQYF. The CDR3 DNA reads TGTGCCAGCAGGTCAGGGAGCGGGACAGATACGCAGTATTTT.

The V and J genes are TRBV30 and TRBJ1-6, with a tentative D call TRBD1 (5 bases). This CDR3 has 14 residues. Germline CDR1 reads GTSNPN; CDR2 reads SVGIG (reference sequence). Between the trimmed V and J ends, which lost 6 bases and 10 bases, there was a span of 19 bases. For the CDR3, the DNA is TGTGCCTGCTCGACCCGGGGCGGCGAATCACCCCTCCACTTT. Amino acid sequence: CACSTRGGESPLHF.